This passage covers 30 T cell receptor beta chains from one sample sequenced in a study of Ad26.COV2.S vaccination and SARS-CoV-2 variants. Assay: immunoSEQ multiplex PCR; the TCRdb copy retains only in-frame clones and omits some. The data contain about 350,000 clones, just over 90% of them singletons. Material: peripheral blood, obtained after recovery from COVID-19. The receptors stem from a human donor who had recovered from COVID-19.

The V and J genes are TRBV20-1 and TRBJ2-3; D ambiguous. The germline CDR1 and CDR2 sequences are DFQATT and SNEGSKA (reference sequence). There are 11 residues in the CDR3. V was clipped by 7 bases and J by 4 bases, with 9 bases between them. In nucleotides, the CDR3 is TGCAGTGGCCTTCTCCCAGATACGCAGTATTTT. This sequence encodes CSGLLPDTQYF.

The chain uses TRBV5-1 and TRBJ1-2, with 7 bases fitting TRBD1. J was trimmed by 8 bases and V by 4 bases; bases with no gene match: 8. Germline V CDR1 and CDR2: SGHRS, YFSETQ. CDR3 length equals 13 residues. The CDR3, as DNA: TGCGCCAGCAGCAACGACAGGGCGGGCGGCTACACCTTC. It is translated as CASSNDRAGGYTF.

The rearrangement links TRBV7-2 to TRBJ2-1; D is uncertain. With 9 bases removed from V and 4 bases from J, the gap between germline ends came to 13 bases. The CDR3 is 13 amino acids. Germline assignment: CDR1 SGHTA and CDR2 FQGNSA. As DNA, the CDR3 is TGTGCCAGTAGGCCCGAAAGTTACAATGAGCAGTTCTTC. It is translated as CASRPESYNEQFF.

This clone occurred once. The gene calls are TRBV12-3 or TRBV12-4 and TRBJ2-1, with D unresolved. V was shortened by 7 bases and J by 6 bases, with 4 bases between the two germline ends. The length of the CDR3 is 10 residues. The CDR3 protein is CASKTNEQFF. The CDR3 DNA reads as TGTGCCAGCAAGACCAATGAGCAGTTCTTC.

The chain couples TRBV11-2 to TRBJ1-6; D not certain. The germline V gene has CDR1 SGHAT and CDR2 FQNNGV. The CDR3 runs 13 residues. Trimming pared 2 bases from V and 10 bases from J, leaving 9 bases between. Here the CDR3 reads CASSLPVGSPLHF. The DNA of the CDR3 is TGTGCCAGCAGCTTACCCGTTGGGTCACCCCTCCACTTT.

The chain is built from TRBV15 and TRBJ2-1; D gene ambiguous. Germline lookup yields CDR1 LNHNV and CDR2 YYDKDF (reference sequence). Deletions cut 0 bases from V and 4 bases from J, with 10 bases between. The CDR3 has 15 amino acids. CDR3 amino acids: CATSRDSLAYNEQFF. The CDR3 DNA reads TGTGCCACCAGCAGAGACTCCCTCGCTTACAATGAGCAGTTCTTC. Full variable domain (missing parts from reference TRBV15 and TRBJ2-1): DAMVIQNPRYQVTQFGKPVTLSCSQTLNHNVMYWYQQKSSQAPKLLFHYYDKDFNNEADTPDNFQSRRPNTSFCFLDIRSPGLGDTAMYLCATSRDSLAYNEQFFGPGTRLTVL.

This chain connects TRBV7-3 to TRBJ2-7, with 7 bases lining up with TRBD1. This CDR3 is built from 13 residues. The germline V gene has CDR1 SGHTA and CDR2 FQGTGA. The V gene end was trimmed by 4 bases and the J gene end by 2 bases; junction bases not matched to a gene: 2. CDR3 coding DNA: TGTGCCAGCAGCTGGGACAGCACCTACGAGCAGTACTTC. It encodes CASSWDSTYEQYF. Filled out from reference TRBV7-3 and TRBJ2-7, the complete variable domain reads GAGVSQTPSNKVTEKGKYVELRCDPISGHTALYWYRQSLGQGPEFLIYFQGTGAADDSGLPNDRFFAVRPEGSVSTLKIQRTERGDSAVYLCASSWDSTYEQYFGPGTRLTVT.

This clone was seen once. This chain uses TRBV4-1 with TRBJ1-1; D ambiguous. The V and J ends lost 1 base and 4 bases respectively, with 7 bases between them. Germline CDR1 MGHRA, CDR2 YSYEKL. The CDR3 runs to 13 residues. In nucleotides, the CDR3 is TGCGCCAGCAGCCAAGTTGGGCGCACTGAAGCTTTCTTT. It specifies CASSQVGRTEAFF.

This chain joins TRBV9 and TRBJ1-2; weak D call: TRBD1 (5 bases). Trimming took 4 bases from V and 0 from J, leaving 13 bases between them. The CDR3 covers 15 residues. Germline V gene data show CDR1 as SGDLS and CDR2 as YYNGEE. DNA of the CDR3: TGTGCCAGCAGCCCCTCGGGACGGGCTAACTATGGCTACACCTTC. It is translated as CASSPSGRANYGYTF.

The chain couples TRBV6-5 to TRBJ2-7, with D maybe TRBD2 (5 bases). Trimming left V 4 bases short and J 0 bases short, with 16 bases between. This CDR3 spans 16 amino acids. Germline values: CDR1 MNHEY, CDR2 SVGAGI. The CDR3 coding sequence is TGTGCCAGCAGTTCCTCCCTCCGGGATCACTCCTACGAGCAGTACTTC. Its translation is CASSSSLRDHSYEQYF.

The chain combines TRBV18 with TRBJ2-5; TRBD2 aligns across 9 bases. This CDR3 is 16 amino acids long. V lost 2 bases to trimming and J lost 4 bases; unmatched junction nucleotides: 8. Germline CDR1 KGHSH, CDR2 LQKENI. The DNA for the CDR3 is TGTGCCAGCTCACCAGCTAGCGGGGACCCCCGAGAGACCCAGTACTTC. It codes for CASSPASGDPRETQYF.

This chain joins TRBV11-2 and TRBJ1-6; D is possibly TRBD1 (5 bases). The CDR3 covers 17 residues. V was pared by 1 base and J by 4 bases, with 14 bases between. Germline V gene data show CDR1 as SGHAT and CDR2 as FQNNGV. CDR3 sequence: CASSLVPGRGYNSPLHF. Here the CDR3 DNA reads TGTGCCAGCAGCTTAGTTCCAGGGCGTGGGTATAATTCACCCCTCCACTTT.

Here the CDR3 DNA reads TGTGCCAGCAGCCTTGGACTAGCGGGGACCGGGGAGCTGTTTTTT. Amino acids: CASSLGLAGTGELFF. This chain uses TRBV6-5 with TRBJ2-2; 12 bases align to TRBD2. With V trimmed by 6 bases and J by 5 bases, 4 bases remained unmatched. The germline V gene has CDR1 MNHEY and CDR2 SVGAGI. The CDR3 covers 15 residues.

The chain is built from TRBV19 and TRBJ2-1; 12 bases match TRBD2. The CDR3 length is 17 residues. The V segment lost 6 bases and the J segment 5 bases; nucleotides outside the gene matches: 11. Germline values: CDR1 LNHDA, CDR2 SQIVND (reference sequence). CDR3 bases: TGTGCCAGTAGGGGCTGGACTAGCGGGGTTAGCAACAATGAGCAGTTCTTC. Protein product: CASRGWTSGVSNNEQFF.

This chain uses TRBV9 with TRBJ1-1; a possible D gene is TRBD1 (6 bases). This CDR3 has 16 amino acids. The germline V gene encodes CDR1 SGDLS and CDR2 YYNGEE. V lost 4 bases, J lost 0 bases, and 16 bases lay in between. CDR3 coding DNA: TGTGCCAGCAGCCCGACCGAGGGGGAAATGAACACTGAAGCTTTCTTT. Its translation: CASSPTEGEMNTEAFF.

The rearrangement joins TRBV5-5 to TRBJ2-7, with 7 bases matching TRBD2. The CDR3 spans 12 residues. V trimming: 4 bases; J trimming: 4 bases; junction bases outside the gene matches: 2. Germline V gene lookup returns CDR1 SGHKS and CDR2 YYEKEE (reference sequence). CDR3 coding DNA: TGTGCCAGCAGCGGACTAGGTTACGAGCAGTACTTC. Encoded protein: CASSGLGYEQYF.

The V call is TRBV2, the J call TRBJ2-7; no firm D call. Germline V gives CDR1 SNHLY, CDR2 FYNNEI. The CDR3 length is 12 residues. V was cut by 7 bases and J by 1 base, with 8 bases left in between. In DNA form, the CDR3 reads TGTGCCAGCACGGCTGTTTCCTACGAGCAGTACTTC. Protein: CASTAVSYEQYF. The entire variable domain, with the rest obtained from reference TRBV2 and TRBJ2-7, is as follows: EPEVTQTPSHQVTQMGQEVILRCVPISNHLYFYWYRQILGQKVEFLVSFYNNEISEKSEIFDDQFSVERPDGSNFTLKIRSTKLEDSAMYFCASTAVSYEQYFGPGTRLTVT.

The chain links TRBV6-6 to TRBJ2-2, with D unclear. CDR1 MNHNY and CDR2 SVGAGI come from the germline V gene (reference sequence). This CDR3 region has 13 residues. V shed 6 bases and J shed 1 base, with 6 bases lying between them. The CDR3: CASRSQNTGELFF. The CDR3 coding sequence is TGTGCCAGCAGGAGTCAGAACACCGGGGAGCTGTTTTTT.

The chain uses TRBV6-5 and TRBJ1-2, with 9 bases fitting TRBD1. V was pared by 5 bases and J by 5 bases, with 9 bases of the junction left unmatched. The V gene's germline CDR1 is MNHEY and CDR2 SVGAGI. The CDR3 loop spans 15 amino acids. The CDR3 protein is CASSIPGTGLYGYTF. For the CDR3, the DNA is TGTGCCAGCAGTATCCCCGGGACAGGGCTTTATGGCTACACCTTC.

The V gene is TRBV6-4, the J gene TRBJ1-1, with 9 bases that match TRBD1. Germline CDR1 reads MRHNA; CDR2 reads SNTAGT. The CDR3 runs to 14 residues. The ends lost 6 bases at V and 6 bases at J; junction bases unmatched: 8. The CDR3 is CASRPQGASAEAFF. The CDR3 DNA reads as TGTGCCAGCAGGCCACAGGGGGCTAGCGCTGAAGCTTTCTTT.

The rearrangement joins TRBV27 to TRBJ1-1; no clear D gene. CDR3 length equals 13 residues. Trimming stripped 8 bases from V and 0 bases from J, with 10 bases between. Germline-derived CDR1 and CDR2 are MNHEY and SMNVEV (reference sequence). CDR3: CASRRGMNTEAFF. The CDR3 DNA is TGTGCCAGCCGTCGGGGTATGAACACTGAAGCTTTCTTT.

This chain links TRBV5-1 with TRBJ2-2; D uncertain. Germline V gene lookup returns CDR1 SGHRS and CDR2 YFSETQ. The CDR3 runs to 12 residues. Trimming took 5 bases from V and 2 from J, leaving 4 bases between them. The CDR3 spells CASRENTGELFF. The CDR3, as DNA: TGCGCCAGCAGGGAAAACACCGGGGAGCTGTTTTTT. The complete variable domain, with remaining parts taken from reference TRBV5-1 and TRBJ2-2, reads KAGVTQTPRYLIKTRGQQVTLSCSPISGHRSVSWYQQTPGQGLQFLFEYFSETQRNKGNFPGRFSGRQFSNSRSEMNVSTLELGDSALYLCASRENTGELFFGEGSRLTVL.

The chain combines TRBV6-6 with TRBJ2-3; 11 positions match TRBD2. J gave up 3 bases and V 10 bases, and 9 bases lay outside the gene matches. Germline V gene data show CDR1 as MNHNY and CDR2 as SVGAGI (reference sequence). The CDR3 has 15 residues. The CDR3: CATTLAGGRTDTQYF. The DNA of the CDR3 is TGTGCCACTACTCTAGCGGGGGGCCGTACAGATACGCAGTATTTT.

The genes are TRBV19 and TRBJ1-5, with a tentative D call TRBD1 (5 bases). This CDR3 contains 15 residues. V lost 8 bases, J lost 1 base, and 15 bases lay in between. The germline gives CDR1 LNHDA, CDR2 SQIVND (reference sequence). In DNA form, the CDR3 reads TGTGCCAGTGAGTGGGACGGATGGAGCAATCAGCCCCAGCATTTT. Translated: CASEWDGWSNQPQHF.

The sample holds one count of this clone. J is TRBJ1-2 and V is TRBV4-1; D is undetermined. In germline, CDR1 is MGHRA, CDR2 YSYEKL. This CDR3 is built from 14 residues. Trimming removed 0 bases at V and 4 bases at J, with 9 bases between. The CDR3 bases are TGCGCCAGCAGCCAAGACCCAGGAGTCTATGGCTACACCTTC. Protein sequence: CASSQDPGVYGYTF.

The gene calls are TRBV5-4 and TRBJ2-3; 10 bases align to TRBD2. Germline V CDR1 and CDR2: SGHNT, YYREEE (reference sequence). V trimming: 1 base; J trimming: 2 bases; junction bases outside the gene matches: 10. The CDR3 length is 18 residues. CDR3 nucleotides: TGTGCCAGCAGCTTGTTTGGTAGCGGGGGGCCGTACACAGATACGCAGTATTTT. Translating it yields CASSLFGSGGPYTDTQYF.

This sequence joins TRBV6-2 or TRBV6-3 and TRBJ2-7, with a possible D match to TRBD2 (6 bases). There are 13 residues in the CDR3. Trimming pared 6 bases from V and 3 bases from J, leaving 12 bases between. Germline V CDR1 and CDR2: MNHEY, SVGEGT. CDR3 loop: CASSPGLDYEQYF. CDR3 coding DNA: TGTGCCAGCAGCCCGGGACTGGACTACGAGCAGTACTTC.

The chain recombines TRBV2 with TRBJ2-5; 8 bases align to TRBD2. This CDR3 comprises 14 residues. With 7 bases clipped from V and 5 bases from J, the junction kept 9 bases outside the gene matches. Germline lookup yields CDR1 SNHLY and CDR2 FYNNEI. The CDR3 DNA follows: TGTGCCAGCACACGGGGGGGGGCCGAGGAGACCCAGTACTTC. Its translation is CASTRGGAEETQYF. Combining the CDR3 with reference TRBV2 and TRBJ2-5 gives the whole variable domain EPEVTQTPSHQVTQMGQEVILRCVPISNHLYFYWYRQILGQKVEFLVSFYNNEISEKSEIFDDQFSVERPDGSNFTLKIRSTKLEDSAMYFCASTRGGAEETQYFGPGTRLLVL.

This chain joins TRBV9 and TRBJ1-5; D might be TRBD1 (5 bases). Germline V gene lookup returns CDR1 SGDLS and CDR2 YYNGEE. This CDR3 contains 14 residues. Deletions cut 3 bases from V and 6 bases from J, with 13 bases between. The CDR3 sequence: CASSAHGAGQPQHF. CDR3 DNA sequence: TGTGCCAGCAGCGCCCACGGGGCGGGTCAGCCCCAGCATTTT. The complete variable domain, with remaining parts taken from reference TRBV9 and TRBJ1-5, reads DSGVTQTPKHLITATGQRVTLRCSPRSGDLSVYWYQQSLDQGLQFLIQYYNGEERAKGNILERFSAQQFPDLHSELNLSSLELGDSALYFCASSAHGAGQPQHFGDGTRLSIL.

This clone is a singleton in its sample. The junction and the germline gene differ at one end; a read error may be behind it. J is TRBJ1-1 and V is TRBV2; D unclear. Looked up from germline, CDR1 is SNHLY and CDR2 is FYNNEI. The CDR3 spans 13 residues. The CDR3 DNA is TGTGCCAGCAGAAAGGGAAGGAACGCTGAAGCTTTCTTT. Translated: CASRKGRNAEAFF. The full variable domain, in which reference TRBV2 and TRBJ1-1 provide the parts outside the CDR3, is EPEVTQTPSHQVTQMGQEVILRCVPISNHLYFYWYRQILGQKVEFLVSFYNNEISEKSEIFDDQFSVERPDGSNFTLKIRSTKLEDSAMYFCASRKGRNAEAFFGQGTRLTVV.